These T cell receptor beta chains were read from a single sample in a study of control samples from healthy donors and cancer patients. Clones were read by immunoSEQ multiplex PCR, and TCRdb kept only the in-frame ones, dropping some. The table lists 130,000 or so clones, 85% to 90% of them singletons. Sequencing input: PBMCs. Source of these receptors: a man aged 45-60 years with head and neck cancer. The CDR3 runs from the conserved cysteine through the conserved F or W. D genes are given only for firm matches. A clone size is listed for some rows: how often the clone was seen (once, few, many), or a class if it is expanded.

V: TRBV28; D: TRBD2; J: TRBJ2-1; size: -; CDR3: CASSSSGGALDEQFF; DNA: TGTGCCAGCAGCAGTAGCGGGGGGGCCTTGGATGAGCAGTTCTTC
V: TRBV29-1; D: -; J: TRBJ1-2; size: -; CDR3: CSVDGKEDYGYTF; DNA: TGCAGCGTTGACGGGAAGGAGGACTATGGCTACACCTTC
V: TRBV4-1; D: -; J: TRBJ2-1; size: -; CDR3: CASSQPTRSYNEQFF; DNA: TGCGCCAGCAGCCAACCAACTCGTTCCTACAATGAGCAGTTCTTC
V: TRBV7-2; D: TRBD2; J: TRBJ2-7; size: -; CDR3: CASSLKASGLGQYF; DNA: TGTGCCAGCAGCTTAAAGGCTAGCGGGCTCGGGCAGTACTTC
V: TRBV10-1; D: -; J: TRBJ1-3; size: -; CDR3: CASSEGHSGNTIYF; DNA: TGCGCCAGCAGTGAGGGACATTCTGGAAACACCATATATTTT
V: TRBV5-1; D: TRBD2; J: TRBJ2-7; size: -; CDR3: CASSLAGGNYEQYF; DNA: TGCGCCAGCAGCTTGGCGGGGGGGAACTACGAGCAGTACTTC
V: TRBV29-1; D: TRBD2; J: TRBJ2-7; size: -; CDR3: CSVVFGTSGEYEQYF; DNA: TGCAGCGTTGTCTTTGGGACTAGCGGGGAATACGAGCAGTACTTC
V: TRBV11-3; D: -; J: TRBJ1-5; size: few; CDR3: CASSSRNRGGQPQHF; DNA: TGTGCCAGCAGTTCAAGAAACCGGGGCGGGCAGCCCCAGCATTTT
V: TRBV30; D: -; J: TRBJ1-1; size: -; CDR3: CAWSELYEAFF; DNA: TGTGCCTGGAGTGAGTTGTATGAAGCTTTCTTT
V: TRBV6-2/TRBV6-3; D: -; J: TRBJ2-2; size: -; CDR3: CASSYMRNTGELFF; DNA: TGTGCCAGCAGTTATATGAGGAACACCGGGGAGCTGTTTTTT
V: TRBV9; D: -; J: TRBJ1-1; size: -; CDR3: CASSVAGGNTEAFF; DNA: TGTGCCAGCAGCGTAGCGGGGGGGAACACTGAAGCTTTCTTT
V: TRBV12-5; D: -; J: TRBJ1-2; size: -; CDR3: CASGLGNRNYGYTF; DNA: TGTGCTAGTGGTCTGGGAAACCGAAACTATGGCTACACCTTC
V: TRBV5-1; D: -; J: TRBJ1-1; size: -; CDR3: CASGRAFNTEAFF; DNA: TGCGCCAGCGGCAGGGCCTTCAACACTGAAGCTTTCTTT
V: TRBV6-1; D: TRBD2; J: TRBJ2-1; size: once; CDR3: CASSEDRTSGRASNGQFF; DNA: TGTGCCAGCAGTGAAGACCGTACTAGCGGGAGGGCCTCAAATGGGCAGTTCTTC
V: TRBV4-1; D: TRBD2; J: TRBJ2-3; size: -; CDR3: CASAPTSGRRISTDTQYF; DNA: TGCGCCAGCGCCCCGACTAGCGGGAGGAGGATTAGCACAGATACGCAGTATTTT
V: TRBV5-1; D: -; J: TRBJ1-2; size: -; CDR3: CASSLDSTNYGYTF; DNA: TGCGCCAGCAGCTTGGACAGCACTAACTATGGCTACACCTTC
V: TRBV14; D: -; J: TRBJ2-7; size: -; CDR3: CASSATTGYEQYF; DNA: TGTGCCAGCAGCGCTACGACAGGTTACGAGCAGTACTTC
V: TRBV2; D: TRBD1; J: TRBJ1-2; size: -; CDR3: CASSRTGDYGYTF; DNA: TGTGCCAGCAGTAGGACAGGGGACTATGGCTACACCTTC
V: TRBV28; D: -; J: TRBJ1-2; size: -; CDR3: CASSSRFYGYTF; DNA: TGTGCCAGCAGTTCAAGGTTCTATGGCTACACCTTC
V: TRBV5-1; D: -; J: TRBJ1-1; size: -; CDR3: CASSFNTRTLNTEAFF; DNA: TGCGCCAGCAGCTTTAACACCAGGACGCTGAACACTGAAGCTTTCTTT
V: TRBV4-2; D: TRBD2; J: TRBJ2-5; size: once; CDR3: CASRQGLAGGHETQYF; DNA: TGTGCCAGCCGCCAGGGCCTAGCGGGGGGGCATGAGACCCAGTACTTC
V: TRBV9; D: -; J: TRBJ1-1; size: -; CDR3: CASSVGQGTEAFF; DNA: TGTGCCAGCAGCGTGGGGCAGGGAACTGAAGCTTTCTTT
V: TRBV28; D: -; J: TRBJ1-1; size: -; CDR3: CASSPPGTEAFF; DNA: TGTGCCAGCAGTCCCCCGGGCACTGAAGCTTTCTTT
V: TRBV11-2; D: TRBD2; J: TRBJ2-7; size: -; CDR3: CASSLGRSGRIFGEQYF; DNA: TGTGCCAGCAGCTTAGGGAGGAGCGGGAGGATCTTCGGGGAGCAGTACTTC
V: TRBV19; D: TRBD2; J: TRBJ2-1; size: -; CDR3: CASSRTSGSTNEQFF; DNA: TGTGCCAGTAGTAGGACTAGCGGGAGTACCAATGAGCAGTTCTTC
V: TRBV4-2; D: TRBD2; J: TRBJ2-1; size: -; CDR3: CASSQVAGGRNYNEQFF; DNA: TGTGCCAGCAGCCAAGTAGCGGGGGGCCGAAACTACAATGAGCAGTTCTTC
V: TRBV5-1; D: -; J: TRBJ2-7; size: -; CDR3: CASSFLTYEQYF; DNA: TGCGCCAGCAGCTTTCTTACCTACGAGCAGTACTTC
V: TRBV7-8; D: TRBD1; J: TRBJ1-2; size: once; CDR3: CASSLATGDYGYTF; DNA: TGTGCCAGCAGCTTAGCGACAGGGGACTATGGCTACACCTTC
V: TRBV19; D: -; J: TRBJ1-6; size: -; CDR3: CASTPAGGWNSPLHF; DNA: TGTGCCAGTACCCCCGCCGGGGGTTGGAATTCACCCCTCCACTTT
V: TRBV7-2; D: -; J: TRBJ1-5; size: many; CDR3: CASSLVGNSNQPQHF; DNA: TGTGCCAGCAGCTTAGTGGGTAATAGCAATCAGCCCCAGCATTTT
V: TRBV19; D: TRBD2; J: TRBJ2-3; size: -; CDR3: CASSIYTLAGVTDTQYF; DNA: TGTGCCAGTAGTATATACACCCTAGCGGGAGTGACAGATACGCAGTATTTT
V: TRBV6-1; D: -; J: TRBJ1-3; size: -; CDR3: CASSEWPPDRGSTIPLRTIYF; DNA: TGTGCCAGCAGTGAATGGCCACCGGACCGAGGAAGCACCATACCGCTTCGCACCATATATTTT
V: TRBV11-3; D: TRBD1; J: TRBJ2-7; size: -; CDR3: CASSPGQGSSYEQYF; DNA: TGTGCCAGCAGCCCGGGACAGGGAAGCTCCTACGAGCAGTACTTC
V: TRBV10-3; D: -; J: TRBJ1-1; size: -; CDR3: CATVARDKGWTEAFF; DNA: TGTGCCACCGTTGCTCGGGACAAAGGGTGGACTGAAGCTTTCTTT
V: TRBV24-1; D: -; J: TRBJ2-1; size: -; CDR3: CATSDFGGSRSEQFF; DNA: TGTGCCACCAGTGATTTTGGGGGGTCGAGAAGTGAGCAGTTCTTC
V: TRBV7-2; D: -; J: TRBJ1-1; size: -; CDR3: CASSWGETEAFF; DNA: TGTGCCAGCAGCTGGGGGGAAACTGAAGCTTTCTTT
V: TRBV18; D: TRBD1; J: TRBJ2-1; size: -; CDR3: CASSRDRQVEQFF; DNA: TGTGCCAGCTCACGGGACAGGCAGGTTGAGCAGTTCTTC